This T cell receptor beta chain was identified in a study of control samples from healthy donors and cancer patients (TCRdb year 2020). Libraries were constructed by the immunoSEQ multiplex PCR assay. The immuneACCESS repertoire file appears here via TCRdb, limited to in-frame rearrangements. These files lack a portion of the clones; in checked studies, under half of the deficit traces to unresolved V genes, and the cause of the others is not known. Here the sample has some 130,000 clones; approximately 90% occur a single time. Clones ranked in the top ten supply over 2% of the sample. Remarks on this clone: It has no known antigen specificity. No much larger clone exists at a distance of one base, and base qualities are not known.

The specimen sequenced was blood. The clonotype was recovered from a woman between 50 and 59 years old in good health.

This receptor carries the CDR3 CASSREREDYNEQFF. The sequenced DNA is TGTGCCAGCAGTCGAGAGCGGGAGGACTACAATGAGCAGTTCTTC. Recombination linked TRBV6-4 to TRBJ2-1; 9 middle bases align to TRBD2. The CDR3 sequence holds 15 residues, the cysteine and phenylalanine included. CDR3 DNA is the only sequence kept; it has 45 bases, read in frame from the first base. CDR1 and CDR2, looked up from the germline V gene, are MRHNA and SNTAGT. V ends up 5 bases short and J 3 bases short, with an unmatched junction base count of 5.